This T cell receptor beta chain was recovered during a study of blood T cell repertoires in COVID-19. Study summary: The United States, Italy and Spain provided the acute and convalescent COVID-19 samples. Sources were T cells, B-cell-depleted T cells, or PBMCs; the material itself was cDNA or gDNA.

This CDR3 comprises 14 residues. V shed 4 bases and J shed 2 bases, with 11 bases lying between them. CDR1 is SGHAT, CDR2 FQNNGV, per germline. Methods used by the authors: Estimation of nucleated cell counts was performed using reference gene primer amplification. The assay was immunoSEQ multiplex PCR, and TCRdb's table has in-frame clones only and misses some. That table supplies the V and J calls and clone size; D and trimming were determined from the DNA. The sample shows approximately 140,000 clones, almost 85% of them seen only once. The sequenced sample was peripheral blood. The chain links TRBV11-2 to TRBJ2-5; D possibly corresponds to TRBD2 (6 bases). The TCR comes from a man in his 60s with acute or convalescent COVID-19. CDR3 residues: CASSSNSGQETQYF. The CDR3 DNA reads TGTGCCAGCAGCTCAAACAGCGGGCAAGAGACCCAGTACTTC.